The entry below gives a single TCR beta chain sequence along with its context. Its antigen remains unknown. Patients who underwent sequencing had shown CD8+CD57+ cell expansion by flow cytometry. Each patient had severe acquired aplastic anemia. Patients had not yet gotten any therapy when their blood was taken for sampling. This entry belongs to a study of CD8+CD57+ T cells in acquired aplastic anemia. The trim removed 5 bases at V and 7 bases at J, leaving 7 bases unmatched. Germline V gives CDR1 LNHNV, CDR2 YYDKDF (reference sequence). This CDR3 spans 14 amino acids. Study conclusions and caveats: Researchers report that fewer than 30 CD8+ CDR3 sequences appeared in both patients and controls.

The TCR beta profiling, which covered VDJ combination and CDR3 sequence, was carried out using genomic DNA as the template. TCRdb reprocessed the reads with MiXCR, giving one entry per CDR3 protein. This repertoire shows 200,000 to 250,000 distinct CDR3 sequences, roughly 50% found once; its top ten account for just under 20%. The sequenced material came from sorted CD4+, CD8+, or CD8+CD57+ T cells (not recorded which) from PBMCs. J is TRBJ1-5 and V is TRBV15; the match to TRBD1 covers 8 bases. The clonotype originates from a human donor with aplastic anemia. The CDR3 protein is CATSLGTGLQPQHF. The CDR3 DNA reads TGTGCCACCAGCCTTGGGACAGGATTGCAGCCCCAGCATTTT.